One and the same sample provided the 17 T cell receptor beta chains below, sequenced in a study of CD8+ T cells in alopecia areata. Sample treatment: oral pan-JAK inhibitor, 5-10 mg twice daily. cDNA prepared by RNA extraction and subsequent reverse transcription served as the template for sequencing. Measured with immunoSEQ multiplex PCR; TCRdb has only the in-frame clones, and not every one. This sample has about 210,000 clones, with around 65% found just once. This specimen was CD4+ T cells sorted from blood, taken around week 46, from a patient treated with tofacitinib. Receptor source: a human donor with alopecia areata.

The V gene is TRBV29-1, the J gene TRBJ1-2; a weak D match, TRBD1 (6 bases). The V and J ends lost 4 bases and 8 bases respectively, with 11 bases between them. CDR1 is SQVTM, CDR2 ANQGSEA, per germline. The CDR3 is made up of 11 amino acids. For the CDR3, the DNA is TGCAGCGTTGGTTGGGGGCAGGGCTACACCTTC. Translated: CSVGWGQGYTF.

This chain joins TRBV7-9 and TRBJ1-4, with a possible D match to TRBD1 (5 bases). The CDR3 consists of 15 residues. V was trimmed by 2 bases and J by 8 bases, leaving 15 bases between them. Germline CDR1 and CDR2: SEHNR and FQNEAQ (reference sequence). DNA of the CDR3: TGTGCCAGCAGCTTAAGGTCCGGGGACTACGAAAAACTGTTTTTT. As protein: CASSLRSGDYEKLFF.

The chain couples TRBV29-1 to TRBJ1-1, with D unresolved. V was cut by 6 bases and J by 7 bases, with 18 bases left in between. The germline CDR1 and CDR2 sequences are SQVTM and ANQGSEA. CDR3 length equals 13 residues. The CDR3 coding sequence is TGCAGCGTCGATCTGGGTTCTCAAGGTGAAGCTTTCTTT. This translates into CSVDLGSQGEAFF.

The chain is built from TRBV29-1 and TRBJ1-1; D remains unclear. Trimming pared 1 base from V and 2 bases from J, leaving 8 bases between. The CDR3 spans 13 residues. CDR1 SQVTM and CDR2 ANQGSEA come from the germline V gene. This chain's CDR3 is CSVEGRINTEAFF. CDR3 nucleotides: TGCAGCGTTGAAGGGCGAATAAACACTGAAGCTTTCTTT.

This clone was counted a single time. The genes are TRBV7-6 and TRBJ2-7, with D perhaps given as TRBD1 or TRBD2 (5 bases each). The CDR3 contains 13 residues. Germline assignment: CDR1 SGHVS and CDR2 FNYEAQ. Trimming took 5 bases from V and 2 from J, leaving 10 bases between them. The CDR3 sequence is CASSGGPAYEQYF. CDR3 DNA sequence: TGTGCCAGCAGCGGGGGACCAGCCTACGAGCAGTACTTC.

The V call is TRBV2, the J call TRBJ2-3, with 7 bases lining up with TRBD1. The J segment lost 6 bases and the V segment lost 10 bases, leaving 19 bases of the junction unmatched. This CDR3 is 16 amino acids long. Germline CDR1 SNHLY, CDR2 FYNNEI. The CDR3 nucleotides are TGTGCCAAGAGAGCACAGGGGACAACCGCAGGGGATACGCAGTATTTT. Its translation: CAKRAQGTTAGDTQYF.

For this clone: Other DNA sequences within the sample encode an identical CDR3. V usage is TRBV30 and J usage is TRBJ2-2; D unresolved. Germline CDR1 reads GTSNPN; CDR2 reads SVGIG (reference sequence). V dropped 0 bases and J dropped 6 bases, with 5 bases sitting between them. The CDR3 length is 12 residues. The CDR3 region is CAWSVSAGELFF. CDR3 coding DNA: TGTGCCTGGAGTGTATCTGCCGGGGAGCTGTTTTTT.

The chain carries TRBV29-1 and TRBJ1-1; D remains ambiguous. The length of the CDR3 is 13 residues. Germline CDR1 is SQVTM and CDR2 is ANQGSEA. Between the trimmed V and J ends, which lost 5 bases and 5 bases, there was a span of 15 bases. CDR3 sequence: CSVRTGFMTEAFF. CDR3 sequence (DNA): TGCAGCGTTCGGACGGGTTTCATGACTGAAGCTTTCTTT.

The chain combines TRBV5-4 with TRBJ1-4; D is ambiguous. The germline CDR1 and CDR2 sequences are SGHNT and YYREEE (reference sequence). The germline V and J ends were trimmed by 4 bases and 5 bases, with 6 bases remaining between them. CDR3 length: 12 residues. CDR3 loop: CASSRPNEKLFF. For the CDR3, the DNA is TGTGCCAGCAGCCGCCCAAATGAAAAACTGTTTTTT.

This chain links TRBV6-7 with TRBJ1-2; 7 nucleotides match TRBD1. TRBV6-7 is an ORF; its function is uncertain. This CDR3 spans 14 amino acids. J was trimmed by 3 bases and V by 4 bases; bases with no gene match: 5. In DNA form, the CDR3 reads TGTGCCAGCAGTTTCTTAGACAGGGACTATGGCTACACCTTC. Protein product: CASSFLDRDYGYTF.

The V and J genes are TRBV7-2 and TRBJ2-1, with D unclear. Germline lookup yields CDR1 SGHTA and CDR2 FQGNSA. The CDR3 spans 15 residues. V was shortened by 1 base and J by 4 bases, with 11 bases between the two germline ends. DNA for the CDR3: TGTGCCAGCAGCTTAGTTTTAGGACGATACAATGAGCAGTTCTTC. Amino acids: CASSLVLGRYNEQFF.

This rearrangement joins TRBV4-3 to TRBJ2-7; 8 bases are a match to TRBD1. The CDR3 sequence is 15 residues long. The J segment lost 2 bases and the V segment lost 4 bases, leaving 7 bases of the junction unmatched. The germline V gene has CDR1 LGHNA and CDR2 YSLEER. The CDR3 DNA follows: TGCGCCAGCAGCCGCTACAGGGGGGTCGCCTACGAGCAGTACTTC. Translation: CASSRYRGVAYEQYF.

The V call is TRBV29-1, the J call TRBJ2-3; D gene uncertain. CDR3 length: 10 amino acids. Germline V CDR1 and CDR2: SQVTM, ANQGSEA. V lost 3 bases and J lost 7, with 5 bases in between. CDR3 sequence: CSVDENTQYF. CDR3 sequence (DNA): TGCAGCGTTGATGAAAATACGCAGTATTTT.

The genes are TRBV9 and TRBJ1-2; no firm D call. Trimming shortened V by 2 bases and J by 5 bases, and 19 bases separated the two germline ends. The CDR3 is 16 residues long. Germline V CDR1 and CDR2: SGDLS, YYNGEE. DNA for the CDR3: TGTGCCAGCAGCGTTTACCGGACGTCAGAGGGTTATGGCTACACCTTC. This encodes CASSVYRTSEGYGYTF.

This CDR3 reads CSVEDLGDYGYTF. CDR3 nucleotides: TGCAGCGTTGAAGACCTCGGGGACTATGGCTACACCTTC. This chain joins TRBV29-1 and TRBJ1-2; no firm D call. Per germline, CDR1 SQVTM and CDR2 ANQGSEA. The CDR3 extends over 13 amino acids. Trimming removed 0 bases from V and 3 bases from J, with 8 bases in between.

This clone has a handful of counts. This chain connects TRBV4-1 to TRBJ2-1; the D gene is possibly TRBD2 (6 bases). V gave up 1 base and J gave up 2 bases, with 18 bases separating them. The CDR3 extends over 18 amino acids. CDR1 is MGHRA and CDR2 is YSYEKL in the germline V gene. This CDR3 reads CASSQVDMGLITYNEQFF. For the CDR3, the DNA is TGCGCCAGCAGCCAAGTAGACATGGGACTTATAACCTACAATGAGCAGTTCTTC.

CDR3: CASSPSGRPEQYF. The CDR3 DNA follows: TGTGCCAGCAGCCCAAGCGGAAGGCCCGAGCAGTACTTC. The chain employs TRBV28 and TRBJ2-7; weak D call: TRBD2 (5 bases). With 6 bases removed from V and 6 bases from J, the gap between germline ends came to 15 bases. CDR3 length: 13 residues. The germline V gene has CDR1 MDHEN and CDR2 SYDVKM.